These T cell receptor beta chains were read from a single sample in a study of cytomegalovirus exposure and HLA in healthy donors. Assay used: immunoSEQ multiplex PCR; TCRdb lists only in-frame clones, some missing. The table records about 79,000 clones, 93% of them present only once. Sequencing was done on a sample of PBMCs. These receptors originate from a woman in her 30s in good health and CMV-seronegative. Each CDR3 is given with its conserved first and last residue. A D gene is named only where the DNA matches it firmly. Rows may omit the clone size; those that give it use once, few, many or a size class.

CDR3 length: 16
J gene: TRBJ2-7
clone size: .
D gene: TRBD1
V gene: TRBV5-1
CDR3 DNA: TGCGCCAGCAGCCAGGGGGACAGGCTGCCCTCCTACGAGCAGTACTTC
CDR3 protein: CASSQGDRLPSYEQYF

CDR3 length: 16
J gene: TRBJ2-5
clone size: once
D gene: TRBD2
V gene: TRBV27
CDR3 DNA: TGTGCCAGCAGTTTCCTAGCGGGAGCACGGGAAGAGACCCAGTACTTC
CDR3 protein: CASSFLAGAREETQYF

CDR3 length: 13
J gene: TRBJ2-7
clone size: .
D gene: .
V gene: TRBV27
CDR3 DNA: TGTGCCAGCAGTTTATTGTCAGGGAACGAGCAGTACTTC
CDR3 protein: CASSLLSGNEQYF

CDR3 length: 17
J gene: TRBJ2-2
clone size: .
D gene: TRBD2
V gene: TRBV7-2
CDR3 DNA: TGTGCCAGCAGCTTAGCCAGGCTAGCGGGAGTGACCGGGGAGCTGTTTTTT
CDR3 protein: CASSLARLAGVTGELFF

CDR3 length: 16
J gene: TRBJ2-1
clone size: .
D gene: .
V gene: TRBV7-9
CDR3 DNA: TGTGCCATCCCGGGTGACTCCGCGTCTACCTACAATGAGCAGTTCTTC
CDR3 protein: CAIPGDSASTYNEQFF

CDR3 length: 14
J gene: TRBJ1-2
clone size: once
D gene: .
V gene: TRBV6-1
CDR3 DNA: TGTGCCAGCAGCCAGACCGGCGGGATGGGAGGCTACACCTTC
CDR3 protein: CASSQTGGMGGYTF

CDR3 length: 17
J gene: TRBJ2-2
clone size: .
D gene: TRBD2
V gene: TRBV28
CDR3 DNA: TGTGCCAGCAGTTTCTCGGGACTAGCCGGAGCGCCCGGGGAGCTGTTTTTT
CDR3 protein: CASSFSGLAGAPGELFF

CDR3 length: 17
J gene: TRBJ2-7
clone size: .
D gene: .
V gene: TRBV6-1
CDR3 DNA: TGTGCCAGCAGTGAATACTATCCCACGGAAAGCTCCTACGAGCAGTACTTC
CDR3 protein: CASSEYYPTESSYEQYF

CDR3 length: 14
J gene: TRBJ2-3
clone size: .
D gene: .
V gene: TRBV7-2
CDR3 DNA: TGTGCCAGCAGCTTATCTAGGAGCACAGATACGCAGTATTTT
CDR3 protein: CASSLSRSTDTQYF

CDR3 length: 14
J gene: TRBJ1-1
clone size: .
D gene: .
V gene: TRBV9
CDR3 DNA: TGTGCCAGCAGCGTAGGTTCAGGAAGCACTGAAGCTTTCTTT
CDR3 protein: CASSVGSGSTEAFF

CDR3 length: 15
J gene: TRBJ1-3
clone size: .
D gene: .
V gene: TRBV6-5
CDR3 DNA: TGTGCCAGCAGTTACGGGGGGAGCTCTGGAAACACCATATATTTT
CDR3 protein: CASSYGGSSGNTIYF

CDR3 length: 15
J gene: TRBJ2-3
clone size: once
D gene: TRBD2
V gene: TRBV2
CDR3 DNA: TGTGCCAGCAGTGTACGCGGGAGTTTCACAGATACGCAGTATTTT
CDR3 protein: CASSVRGSFTDTQYF

CDR3 length: 16
J gene: TRBJ2-1
clone size: .
D gene: TRBD2
V gene: TRBV5-1
CDR3 DNA: TGCGCCAGCAGCCAGAGCGGTAGCGGGGGGGGAAATGAGCAGTTCTTC
CDR3 protein: CASSQSGSGGGNEQFF

CDR3 length: 17
J gene: TRBJ1-3
clone size: .
D gene: .
V gene: TRBV4-1
CDR3 DNA: TGCGCCAGCAGCCAAGAGGCGGGGGTGTTTTCTGGAAACACCATATATTTT
CDR3 protein: CASSQEAGVFSGNTIYF

CDR3 length: 15
J gene: TRBJ2-1
clone size: .
D gene: TRBD2
V gene: TRBV14
CDR3 DNA: TGTGCCAGCAGCCAAGGACTAGCGGGAACCAATGAGCAGTTCTTC
CDR3 protein: CASSQGLAGTNEQFF

CDR3 length: 15
J gene: TRBJ2-7
clone size: .
D gene: .
V gene: TRBV7-2
CDR3 DNA: TGTGCCAGCAGCCAGGGGTCTAACCCCTACTACGAGCAGTACTTC
CDR3 protein: CASSQGSNPYYEQYF

CDR3 length: 15
J gene: TRBJ2-5
clone size: .
D gene: TRBD2
V gene: TRBV5-4
CDR3 DNA: TGTGCCAGCAGCCCGACTAGCGGGGGCCAAGAGACCCAGTACTTC
CDR3 protein: CASSPTSGGQETQYF

CDR3 length: 16
J gene: TRBJ2-1
clone size: .
D gene: TRBD1
V gene: TRBV5-1
CDR3 DNA: TGCGCCAGCAGCTTAGCCGGGACAGGGCTTAACAATGAGCAGTTCTTC
CDR3 protein: CASSLAGTGLNNEQFF